This TCR beta chain was obtained from a study of graft-versus-host responses after intestinal transplantation. A note on this clone: The antigen remains undetermined.

J gave up 8 bases and V 6 bases, and 5 bases lay outside the gene matches. The CDR3 runs 13 residues. Germline V gene sequence: CDR1 SNHLY, CDR2 FYNNEI. Repertoires were generated with immunoSEQ multiplex PCR, while TCRdb's copy carries only in-frame clones and drops some. This table holds just under 65,000 clones, around nine tenths found once. Findings and caveats of the study: Among circulating GvH clones, peak levels were associated with early post-transplant declines in HvG clones.

V is TRBV2 and J is TRBJ1-1; 11 positions match TRBD1. This sample comprised unstimulated CD8+ T cells sorted from spleen or lymph node cells, obtained before transplant. The receptor's source is a human donor who was the organ donor for an intestinal transplant. As DNA, the CDR3 is TGTGCCAGCAGGGAGGGACAGGGGGACGAAGCTTTCTTT. Its protein product is CASREGQGDEAFF. The whole variable domain, filled in from reference TRBV2 and TRBJ1-1, reads EPEVTQTPSHQVTQMGQEVILRCVPISNHLYFYWYRQILGQKVEFLVSFYNNEISEKSEIFDDQFSVERPDGSNFTLKIRSTKLEDSAMYFCASREGQGDEAFFGQGTRLTVV.